The 21 T cell receptor beta chains in this list originate from one sample, sequenced in a study of T cells in tuberculosis. The assay was immunoSEQ multiplex PCR, and TCRdb's table has in-frame clones only and misses some. The sample records roughly 35,000 clones, just over 90% being singletons. Time point given: new active TB diagnosis, blood taken before or within 7 days of starting treatment. The material sequenced was PBMCs, taken at tuberculosis diagnosis. These receptor sequences come from an adult with tuberculosis. Some clones in this sample may be carry-over from other donors' samples.

CDR3 in DNA: TGTGCCACCAAATTCCTAGCGGGGGAAGAATACGAGCAGTACTTC. Protein product: CATKFLAGEEYEQYF. The J gene is TRBJ2-7, the V gene TRBV6-1; 10 bases fit TRBD2. The CDR3 is 15 amino acids. V was clipped by 10 bases and J by 4 bases; unmatched bases: 13. Germline-derived CDR1 and CDR2 are MNHNS and SASEGT.

The chain carries TRBV7-9 and TRBJ2-7, with D maybe TRBD1 (6 bases). This CDR3 spans 15 amino acids. Trimming took 0 bases from V and 6 from J, leaving 15 bases between them. Germline V gene sequence: CDR1 SEHNR, CDR2 FQNEAQ (reference sequence). The DNA of the CDR3 is TGTGCCAGCAGCTTAGCGGTAGCAGGGGTAGGCGAGCAGTACTTC. It yields the protein CASSLAVAGVGEQYF.

The chain is built from TRBV29-1 and TRBJ2-7, with TRBD1 matching 9 bases. The CDR3 is 13 amino acids. V was pared by 4 bases and J by 3 bases, with 4 bases of the junction left unmatched. Germline values: CDR1 SQVTM, CDR2 ANQGSEA. CDR3 loop: CSVGGGQGYEQYF. The DNA of the CDR3 is TGCAGCGTTGGAGGGGGACAGGGCTACGAGCAGTACTTC.

In DNA form, the CDR3 reads TGTGCCAGTAGTATCGCAGGTGGCCGCAATCAGCCCCAGCATTTT. Protein sequence: CASSIAGGRNQPQHF. This chain joins TRBV19 and TRBJ1-5; D is unclear. This CDR3 spans 15 amino acids. Germline V gives CDR1 LNHDA, CDR2 SQIVND (reference sequence). V lost 3 bases, J lost 2 bases, and 11 bases lay in between.

The CDR3 is CSVEVGGYGYTF. The CDR3 nucleotides are TGCAGCGTTGAAGTTGGCGGATATGGCTACACCTTC. The chain has TRBV29-1 and TRBJ1-2; no firm D call. The V end lost 1 base, the J end lost 5 bases, and 8 bases lay between the germline ends. The V gene's germline CDR1 is SQVTM and CDR2 ANQGSEA. This CDR3 spans 12 amino acids.

This chain uses TRBV19 with TRBJ1-2; D perhaps matches TRBD1 (6 bases). The CDR3 totals 18 residues. Germline-derived CDR1 and CDR2 are LNHDA and SQIVND (reference sequence). V dropped 5 bases and J dropped 2 bases, with 24 bases sitting between them. In DNA form, the CDR3 reads TGTGCCAGTAGTGTCGGTGGGGGGGCCTACTCAGTGAACTATGGCTACACCTTC. Translated: CASSVGGGAYSVNYGYTF.

The V call is TRBV11-2, the J call TRBJ1-2; D perhaps matches TRBD1 (6 bases). This CDR3 is built from 13 residues. Germline V gene data show CDR1 as SGHAT and CDR2 as FQNNGV. Trimming cost V 4 bases and J 3 bases, with 9 bases left between them. CDR3 nucleotides: TGTGCCAGCAGCTATAGGACAGACTATGGCTACACCTTC. Its protein is CASSYRTDYGYTF. Full variable domain (outside the CDR3, taken from reference TRBV11-2 and TRBJ1-2): EAGVAQSPRYKIIEKRQSVAFWCNPISGHATLYWYQQILGQGPKLLIQFQNNGVVDDSQLPKDRFSAERLKGVDSTLKIQPAKLEDSAVYLCASSYRTDYGYTFGSGTRLTVV.

V and J are TRBV5-1 and TRBJ2-4, with 8 bases that match TRBD2. The V gene's germline CDR1 is SGHRS and CDR2 YFSETQ. V was clipped by 4 bases and J by 0 bases; unmatched bases: 9. The CDR3 covers 17 residues. The CDR3 DNA reads TGCGCCAGCAGCGGCTACGCGGGGGGACTAGCCAAAAACATTCAGTACTTC. Encoded protein: CASSGYAGGLAKNIQYF.

This chain joins TRBV25-1 and TRBJ2-3; TRBD2 aligns across 9 bases. This CDR3 is built from 15 residues. Losses at the gene ends were 6 bases for V and 3 bases for J; bases not matched to a gene: 7. CDR1 and CDR2 (germline): MGHDK, SYGVNS. The CDR3 bases are TGTGCCAGCAGACACTCGGGACTAGCTACAGATACGCAGTATTTT. Translation gives CASRHSGLATDTQYF.

The V gene is TRBV6-5, the J gene TRBJ1-2; 10 nucleotides agree with TRBD1. Germline-derived CDR1 and CDR2 are MNHEY and SVGAGI. CDR3 length: 15 residues. The junction had 4 bases not matched to a gene; V was cut back by 0 bases and J by 6 bases. The chain's CDR3 is CASSYSYGTGDGYTF. DNA of the CDR3: TGTGCCAGCAGTTACTCGTATGGGACAGGGGATGGCTACACCTTC.

V usage is TRBV5-1 and J usage is TRBJ1-3; D is unclear. The V and J ends lost 1 base and 0 bases respectively, with 8 bases between them. The CDR3 is 15 amino acids. CDR1 is SGHRS, CDR2 YFSETQ, per germline. DNA of the CDR3: TGCGCCAGCAGCTTGTTTACAGCCTCTGGAAACACCATATATTTT. Translated, it gives CASSLFTASGNTIYF.

V is TRBV5-1 and J is TRBJ2-7, with no clear D. Trimming took off 2 bases at V and 0 bases at J, with 6 bases between the two ends. The germline V gene has CDR1 SGHRS and CDR2 YFSETQ. This CDR3 spans 13 amino acids. The CDR3 sequence is CASSFDNSYEQYF. The CDR3, as DNA: TGCGCCAGCAGCTTCGACAACTCCTACGAGCAGTACTTC.

This clone was recorded only once. The chain links TRBV7-2 to TRBJ2-2; no reliable D call. This CDR3 comprises 15 residues. Per germline, CDR1 SGHTA and CDR2 FQGNSA. V lost 5 bases and J lost 4, with 14 bases in between. The CDR3 protein is CASSTKRQVTGELFF. Here the CDR3 DNA reads TGTGCCAGCAGCACCAAAAGGCAGGTCACCGGGGAGCTGTTTTTT.

The rearrangement joins TRBV30 to TRBJ1-1, with TRBD1 matching over 7 bases. V trimming: 0 bases; J trimming: 1 base; junction bases outside the gene matches: 8. CDR1 is GTSNPN, CDR2 SVGIG, per germline (reference sequence). The CDR3 runs to 16 residues. CDR3 nucleotides: TGTGCCTGGAGTGTACGTCAGGGGGTAACGAACACTGAAGCTTTCTTT. Translating it yields CAWSVRQGVTNTEAFF.

This chain connects TRBV12-2 to TRBJ1-2; TRBD1, the D gene given by the table, was not confirmed from the DNA. TRBV12-2 is a recognized pseudogene. The CDR3 runs 17 residues. The CDR3 region is CASRLAERTGGHYGYTF. The CDR3 DNA reads as TGTGCAAGTCGCTTAGCGGAAAGGACAGGGGGTCACTATGGCTACACCTTC.

This clone was observed a single time. The chain links TRBV19 to TRBJ1-1, with D unclear. V was pared by 5 bases and J by 2 bases, with 9 bases between. CDR3 length: 13 amino acids. The germline V gene encodes CDR1 LNHDA and CDR2 SQIVND (reference sequence). The CDR3 sequence is CASSSLSNTEAFF. As DNA, the CDR3 is TGTGCCAGTAGTTCCCTCAGTAACACTGAAGCTTTCTTT.

This clone was seen just once. The CDR3 protein is CASLTETDTQYF. CDR3 sequence (DNA): TGTGCCAGTTTGACAGAAACAGATACGCAGTATTTT. The J gene is TRBJ2-3, the V gene TRBV7-9; a possible D gene is TRBD1 (5 bases). With 9 bases removed from V and 3 bases from J, the gap between germline ends came to 10 bases. Germline V gene lookup returns CDR1 SEHNR and CDR2 FQNEAQ (reference sequence). The length of the CDR3 is 12 residues.

The chain couples TRBV5-1 to TRBJ2-7; 9 bases agree with TRBD1. This CDR3 spans 15 amino acids. Germline values: CDR1 SGHRS, CDR2 YFSETQ. The V segment lost 4 bases and the J segment 3 bases; nucleotides outside the gene matches: 8. CDR3 loop: CASSLSGTGYYEQYF. For the CDR3, the DNA is TGCGCCAGCAGCCTCTCGGGGACAGGGTACTACGAGCAGTACTTC. The full variable domain, its missing parts supplied by reference TRBV5-1 and TRBJ2-7, is KAGVTQTPRYLIKTRGQQVTLSCSPISGHRSVSWYQQTPGQGLQFLFEYFSETQRNKGNFPGRFSGRQFSNSRSEMNVSTLELGDSALYLCASSLSGTGYYEQYFGPGTRLTVT.

The V call is TRBV7-6, the J call TRBJ1-1; the match to TRBD1 covers 9 bases. Trimming took 5 bases from V and 3 from J; bases not matched to a gene: 7. Germline CDR1 SGHVS, CDR2 FNYEAQ. The CDR3 sequence is 15 residues long. The CDR3 nucleotides read TGTGCCAGCAGCAACAGGGGGCTGAGGGACACTGAAGCTTTCTTT. It codes for CASSNRGLRDTEAFF.

This chain connects TRBV19 to TRBJ2-7; 12 nucleotides line up with TRBD1. Germline V lookup: CDR1 LNHDA, CDR2 SQIVND (reference sequence). Trimming cost V 3 bases and J 5 bases; bases outside gene matches: 5. The CDR3 has 15 amino acids. The CDR3 reads CASSIRGQGADEQYF. As DNA, the CDR3 is TGTGCCAGTAGTATCCGGGGACAGGGGGCCGACGAGCAGTACTTC.

V usage is TRBV19 and J usage is TRBJ2-5; the D gene is possibly TRBD1 (6 bases). The V gene's germline CDR1 is LNHDA and CDR2 SQIVND (reference sequence). The CDR3 is 13 amino acids. V lost 0 bases and J 5 bases, leaving 7 bases between the germline ends. In DNA, the CDR3 is TGTGCCAGTAGTATAGATCAGGGGGAGACCCAGTACTTC. Encoded protein: CASSIDQGETQYF.